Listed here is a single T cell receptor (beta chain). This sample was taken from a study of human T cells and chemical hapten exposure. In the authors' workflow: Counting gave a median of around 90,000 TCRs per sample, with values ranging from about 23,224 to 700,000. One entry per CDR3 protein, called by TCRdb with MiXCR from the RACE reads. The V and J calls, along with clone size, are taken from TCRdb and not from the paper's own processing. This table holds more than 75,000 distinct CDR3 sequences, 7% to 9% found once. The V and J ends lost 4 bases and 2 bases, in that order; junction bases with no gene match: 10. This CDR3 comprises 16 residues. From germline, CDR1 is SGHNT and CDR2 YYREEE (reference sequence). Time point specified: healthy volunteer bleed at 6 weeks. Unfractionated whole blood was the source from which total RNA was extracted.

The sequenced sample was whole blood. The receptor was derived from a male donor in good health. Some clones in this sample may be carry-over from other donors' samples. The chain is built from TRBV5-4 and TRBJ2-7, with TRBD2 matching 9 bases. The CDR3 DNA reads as TGTGCCAGCAGCGGGGAGGGGGCTAGCGGGGCCTACGAGCAGTACTTC. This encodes CASSGEGASGAYEQYF.